These 17 T cell receptor beta chains originate from one sample sequenced in a study of cytomegalovirus exposure and HLA in healthy donors. The PCR employed 60 Vbeta primers together with 13 Jbeta primers. TCRdb keeps only in-frame clones here, not all; method: immunoSEQ multiplex PCR. The sample records some 140,000 clones, roughly 80% being singletons. The source material was PBMCs. The receptor source for this set is a man aged 30 to 39 in good health and CMV-seronegative.

The chain links TRBV14 to TRBJ1-5; perhaps TRBD1 as D (5 bases). This CDR3 comprises 15 residues. Trimming left V 3 bases short and J 4 bases short, with 13 bases between. Per the germline V gene, CDR1 is SGHDN and CDR2 is FVKESK. The DNA of the CDR3 is TGTGCCAGCAGCCACAATCCCCAGGGTAATCAGCCCCAGCATTTT. As protein: CASSHNPQGNQPQHF.

The CDR3 coding sequence is TGCAGCGTTGAACCACTCTCTGGAAACACCATATATTTT. It translates to CSVEPLSGNTIYF. The gene calls are TRBV29-1 and TRBJ1-3; D is undetermined. Germline lookup yields CDR1 SQVTM and CDR2 ANQGSEA. The CDR3 runs 13 residues. V lost 2 bases to trimming and J lost 0 bases, with 5 bases between them.

In its sample, this clone was seen a few times. V and J are TRBV6-1 and TRBJ2-1; 7 bases fit TRBD2. CDR3 size: 15 residues. J was trimmed by 6 bases and V by 7 bases; bases with no gene match: 12. The germline V gene encodes CDR1 MNHNS and CDR2 SASEGT. The CDR3: CASTLARLAGNEQFF. The CDR3 DNA is TGTGCCAGCACCCTGGCGAGACTAGCTGGCAATGAGCAGTTCTTC.

This clone was recorded once. This sequence joins TRBV4-2 and TRBJ2-1; 9 positions agree with TRBD2. From germline, CDR1 is LGHNA and CDR2 YNFKEQ. The CDR3 is made up of 17 amino acids. With V trimmed by 0 bases and J by 4 bases, 7 bases remained unmatched. The DNA for the CDR3 is TGTGCCAGCAGCCAAGAGGACCGGACTAGCGCATACAATGAGCAGTTCTTC. Encoded protein: CASSQEDRTSAYNEQFF.

For this clone: This CDR3 is also generated by other DNA sequences in the sample. The V and J genes are TRBV14 and TRBJ2-1, with 8 bases matching TRBD2. V dropped 1 base and J dropped 6; count of bases not matched to a gene: 2. Germline CDR1 reads SGHDN; CDR2 reads FVKESK. The length of the CDR3 is 14 residues. In nucleotides, the CDR3 is TGTGCCAGCAGCCAAGCCCTAGCGGGCAATGAGCAGTTCTTC. It translates to CASSQALAGNEQFF.

CDR3 residues: CASTGTSLDEQFF. DNA of the CDR3: TGTGCCAGTACTGGGACTAGTCTGGATGAGCAGTTCTTC. The V gene is TRBV19, the J gene TRBJ2-1; the match to TRBD2 covers 8 bases. This CDR3 has 13 amino acids. CDR1 is LNHDA, CDR2 SQIVND, per germline (reference sequence). Trimming removed 7 bases from V and 8 bases from J; junction bases left unmatched: 7.

CDR3 loop: CASSLANLAYEQYF. As DNA, the CDR3 is TGTGCCAGCAGCTTAGCCAATTTAGCCTACGAGCAGTACTTC. The chain employs TRBV7-2 and TRBJ2-7; D gene unclear. Trimming pared 0 bases from V and 2 bases from J, leaving 8 bases between. The CDR3 covers 14 residues. Germline V CDR1 and CDR2: SGHTA, FQGNSA.

V usage is TRBV30 and J usage is TRBJ2-1, with 10 bases identical to TRBD2. From germline, CDR1 is GTSNPN and CDR2 SVGIG (reference sequence). The V gene end was trimmed by 0 bases and the J gene end by 3 bases; junction bases not matched to a gene: 2. The CDR3 runs 15 residues. Here the CDR3 reads CAWSVWTSGYNEQFF. CDR3 DNA sequence: TGTGCCTGGAGTGTATGGACTAGCGGCTACAATGAGCAGTTCTTC.

The chain uses TRBV7-8 and TRBJ2-7; D may be TRBD1 (6 bases). The V end lost 4 bases, the J end lost 0 bases, and 10 bases lay between the germline ends. CDR3 size: 14 residues. Germline V gene lookup returns CDR1 SGHVS and CDR2 FQNEAQ. The CDR3 DNA is TGTGCCAGCAGCTATACAGGGAGCTCCTACGAGCAGTACTTC. This encodes CASSYTGSSYEQYF.

The gene calls are TRBV9 and TRBJ2-5; 12 bases align to TRBD1. CDR1 and CDR2 (germline): SGDLS, YYNGEE. This CDR3 has 16 residues. V shed 3 bases, J shed 4 bases, and the junction held 7 bases outside the gene matches. The CDR3 spells CASSAGDRGRGETQYF. DNA for the CDR3: TGTGCCAGCAGCGCGGGGGACAGGGGGCGCGGAGAGACCCAGTACTTC.

The genes are TRBV19 and TRBJ1-1; D call uncertain. The V gene's germline CDR1 is LNHDA and CDR2 SQIVND (reference sequence). The CDR3 is made up of 14 amino acids. The V gene lost 7 bases and the J gene lost 3 bases, with 15 bases spanning the gap. The CDR3 bases are TGTGCCAGTACTACCGGTGGAGCACACACTGAAGCTTTCTTT. Translation gives CASTTGGAHTEAFF.

The V and J genes are TRBV19 and TRBJ2-7, with 8 bases aligning to TRBD2. The germline CDR1 and CDR2 sequences are LNHDA and SQIVND (reference sequence). Trimming removed 6 bases from V and 4 bases from J; junction bases left unmatched: 2. The CDR3 sequence is 12 residues long. The CDR3 DNA is TGTGCCAGTAGCGGGACTAGTTACGAGCAGTACTTC. This sequence encodes CASSGTSYEQYF. Full variable domain (missing parts from reference TRBV19 and TRBJ2-7): DGGITQSPKYLFRKEGQNVTLSCEQNLNHDAMYWYRQDPGQGLRLIYYSQIVNDFQKGDIAEGYSVSREKKESFPLTVTSAQKNPTAFYLCASSGTSYEQYFGPGTRLTVT.

The V call is TRBV6-5, the J call TRBJ1-5, with D possibly being TRBD1 (6 bases). The V gene's germline CDR1 is MNHEY and CDR2 SVGAGI. Trimming stripped 5 bases from V and 7 bases from J, with 12 bases between. CDR3 length: 13 residues. CDR3 sequence reads: CASSRRGGQPQHF. The CDR3 bases are TGTGCCAGCAGTCGAAGGGGGGGACAGCCCCAGCATTTT.

CDR3 DNA sequence: TGTGCCACCAGCAGCGGTGCTTCGTATAGCACAGATACGCAGTATTTT. It is translated as CATSSGASYSTDTQYF. This chain connects TRBV15 to TRBJ2-3; D not resolved. This CDR3 spans 16 amino acids. The V end was cut by 3 bases, the J end by 0 bases, with 13 bases between. CDR1 is LNHNV and CDR2 is YYDKDF in the germline V gene (reference sequence).

The rearrangement uses TRBV30 and TRBJ2-5; 7 bases are shared with TRBD2. Per the germline V gene, CDR1 is GTSNPN and CDR2 is SVGIG (reference sequence). The CDR3 contains 16 residues. With 0 bases clipped from V and 4 bases from J, the junction kept 11 bases outside the gene matches. The CDR3 spells CAWSVLLRENRETQYF. Here the CDR3 DNA reads TGTGCCTGGAGTGTACTGTTGCGGGAGAATCGAGAGACCCAGTACTTC.

The gene calls are TRBV19 and TRBJ2-1; maybe TRBD2 (5 bases). V lost 5 bases to trimming and J lost 7 bases, with 18 bases between them. CDR1 and CDR2 from the germline V gene are LNHDA and SQIVND (reference sequence). The CDR3 length is 15 residues. The CDR3 spells CASSFSALSRNEQFF. The CDR3 DNA reads as TGTGCCAGTAGTTTTAGCGCTTTGTCGAGGAATGAGCAGTTCTTC. The complete variable domain, with remaining parts taken from reference TRBV19 and TRBJ2-1, reads DGGITQSPKYLFRKEGQNVTLSCEQNLNHDAMYWYRQDPGQGLRLIYYSQIVNDFQKGDIAEGYSVSREKKESFPLTVTSAQKNPTAFYLCASSFSALSRNEQFFGPGTRLTVL.

This clone was seen at least ten times. The V and J genes are TRBV4-2 and TRBJ1-4; D may be TRBD1 (6 bases). This CDR3 region has 16 residues. Germline loops: CDR1 LGHNA, CDR2 YNFKEQ. The V end lost 1 base, the J end lost 8 bases, and 17 bases lay between the germline ends. The DNA for the CDR3 is TGTGCCAGCAGCCAAGGGGGGACATTAAGAAGGGAAAAACTGTTTTTT. Amino acid sequence: CASSQGGTLRREKLFF.